These 21 T cell receptor beta chains came from one sample sequenced in a study of shared clonotypes between healthy human individuals. Method: immunoSEQ multiplex PCR; TCRdb's copy keeps in-frame clones and lacks some. The sample holds about 2.2 million clones, 93% seen once. Positively selected for CCR7, the CD45RO-negative cells used as naive CD8 cells excluded terminally differentiated effector memory CD45RA+ cells. Sequenced input: naive CD8+ T cells from PBMCs. Receptors were obtained from a young man in good health. Some clones in this sample may be carry-over from other donors' samples.

The rearrangement uses TRBV28 and TRBJ2-1; 9 bases agree with TRBD2. Unmatched junction bases numbered 7, after V lost 5 bases and J lost 5 bases. This CDR3 region has 15 residues. The germline CDR1 and CDR2 sequences are MDHEN and SYDVKM. The CDR3 DNA is TGTGCCAGCAGTCGGACGGGACTAGCTCACAATGAGCAGTTCTTC. It is translated as CASSRTGLAHNEQFF. Complete variable domain (other parts from reference TRBV28 and TRBJ2-1): DVKVTQSSRYLVKRTGEKVFLECVQDMDHENMFWYRQDPGLGLRLIYFSYDVKMKEKGDIPEGYSVSREKKERFSLILESASTNQTSMYLCASSRTGLAHNEQFFGPGTRLTVL.

The V call is TRBV28, the J call TRBJ2-2, with D perhaps TRBD2 (7 bases). CDR1 is MDHEN and CDR2 is SYDVKM in the germline V gene. Trimming stripped 3 bases from V and 2 bases from J, with 16 bases between. The CDR3 totals 17 residues. In DNA, the CDR3 is TGTGCCAGCAGTTTCCTGGAGGGGGGGACCAACACCGGGGAGCTGTTTTTT. This translates into CASSFLEGGTNTGELFF. The whole variable domain, remainder taken from reference TRBV28 and TRBJ2-2, is DVKVTQSSRYLVKRTGEKVFLECVQDMDHENMFWYRQDPGLGLRLIYFSYDVKMKEKGDIPEGYSVSREKKERFSLILESASTNQTSMYLCASSFLEGGTNTGELFFGEGSRLTVL.

The rearrangement links TRBV19 to TRBJ2-7, with D unresolved. The CDR3 extends over 15 amino acids. Deletions cut 0 bases from V and 1 base from J, with 10 bases between. Germline-derived CDR1 and CDR2 are LNHDA and SQIVND (reference sequence). The CDR3 nucleotides read TGTGCCAGTAGTATAGATTTCGGGCCTTCCTACGAGCAGTACTTC. Encoded protein: CASSIDFGPSYEQYF. The full variable domain, in which reference TRBV19 and TRBJ2-7 provide the parts outside the CDR3, is DGGITQSPKYLFRKEGQNVTLSCEQNLNHDAMYWYRQDPGQGLRLIYYSQIVNDFQKGDIAEGYSVSREKKESFPLTVTSAQKNPTAFYLCASSIDFGPSYEQYFGPGTRLTVT.

Details on this clone: Other DNA sequences of this sample code for an identical CDR3. The chain combines TRBV11-3 with TRBJ2-1; TRBD2 agrees at 13 bases. V lost 5 bases, J lost 7 bases, and 8 bases stayed unmatched. The CDR3 is 16 amino acids. The germline gives CDR1 SGHNT, CDR2 YENEEA. The CDR3 is CASSPRTSGSWNEQFF. For the CDR3, the DNA is TGTGCCAGCAGCCCACGGACTAGCGGGAGCTGGAATGAGCAGTTCTTC.

V and J are TRBV11-2 and TRBJ2-1, with 7 bases lining up with TRBD2. Trimming at V came to 2 bases and at J to 7 bases, leaving 8 bases not matched to a gene. CDR1 and CDR2 from the germline V gene are SGHAT and FQNNGV. The CDR3 loop spans 15 amino acids. The CDR3 here is CASSLMRGMGNEQFF. In DNA form, the CDR3 reads TGTGCCAGCAGCTTAATGCGGGGGATGGGGAATGAGCAGTTCTTC. Supplemented by reference TRBV11-2 and TRBJ2-1, the full variable domain reads EAGVAQSPRYKIIEKRQSVAFWCNPISGHATLYWYQQILGQGPKLLIQFQNNGVVDDSQLPKDRFSAERLKGVDSTLKIQPAKLEDSAVYLCASSLMRGMGNEQFFGPGTRLTVL.

The genes are TRBV4-3 and TRBJ2-2; 7 bases map to TRBD2. The V gene end was trimmed by 1 base and the J gene end by 6 bases; junction bases not matched to a gene: 5. From germline, CDR1 is LGHNA and CDR2 YSLEER. The CDR3 length is 15 residues. In DNA form, the CDR3 reads TGCGCCAGCAGCCAAGGTGGAGGGAGGGCCGGGGAGCTGTTTTTT. This encodes CASSQGGGRAGELFF.

This rearrangement joins TRBV19 to TRBJ2-7; either TRBD1 or TRBD2 may fit D (6 bases each). The CDR3 totals 13 residues. Germline V gene lookup returns CDR1 LNHDA and CDR2 SQIVND (reference sequence). V dropped 3 bases and J dropped 5 bases, with 11 bases sitting between them. CDR3 in DNA: TGTGCCAGTAGTATTTTGGGGGGCGACGAGCAGTACTTC. Translation gives CASSILGGDEQYF.

This chain joins TRBV5-6 and TRBJ2-3; 9 bases fit TRBD2. CDR3 size: 17 residues. The trim removed 0 bases at V and 4 bases at J, leaving 9 bases unmatched. Looked up from germline, CDR1 is SGHDT and CDR2 is YYEEEE. CDR3 amino acids: CASSLDGLAGVSDTQYF. CDR3 DNA sequence: TGTGCCAGCAGCTTGGATGGTTTAGCGGGAGTTTCAGATACGCAGTATTTT.

This sequence joins TRBV27 and TRBJ2-1, with 9 bases that match TRBD2. V was pared by 5 bases and J by 4 bases, with 18 bases of the junction left unmatched. The CDR3 has 19 amino acids. The germline gives CDR1 MNHEY, CDR2 SMNVEV (reference sequence). The CDR3 loop is CASSPLASGRFDGYNEQFF. Here the CDR3 DNA reads TGTGCCAGCAGTCCCCTTGCCAGCGGGAGGTTCGATGGTTACAATGAGCAGTTCTTC.

The chain links TRBV9 to TRBJ2-5; D is possibly TRBD2 (6 bases). CDR3 length: 15 residues. Germline V gives CDR1 SGDLS, CDR2 YYNGEE. Trimming took off 3 bases at V and 4 bases at J, with 16 bases between the two ends. The CDR3 sequence: CASSANGRTGETQYF. The CDR3 DNA follows: TGTGCCAGCAGCGCGAATGGGAGGACGGGAGAGACCCAGTACTTC.

The V and J genes are TRBV27 and TRBJ2-1; 15 bases align to TRBD2. Per germline, CDR1 MNHEY and CDR2 SMNVEV (reference sequence). V lost 2 bases, J lost 4 bases, and 3 bases stayed unmatched. The CDR3 has 17 residues. This CDR3 reads CASSLGGLAGGYNEQFF. CDR3 bases: TGTGCCAGCAGTTTAGGAGGACTAGCGGGAGGGTACAATGAGCAGTTCTTC.

This chain links TRBV7-9 with TRBJ1-2; D is unclear. Germline V gives CDR1 SEHNR, CDR2 FQNEAQ (reference sequence). Trimming took 5 bases from V and 2 from J, leaving 15 bases between them. The CDR3 consists of 15 residues. The CDR3 protein is CASSQTRTENYGYTF. The CDR3 coding sequence is TGTGCCAGCAGCCAAACCCGGACGGAGAACTATGGCTACACCTTC.

J is TRBJ2-1 and V is TRBV19; D unclear. The CDR3 spans 10 residues. The ends were cut back, 8 bases at V and 7 bases at J, with 6 bases in the middle. Germline V gene sequence: CDR1 LNHDA, CDR2 SQIVND (reference sequence). The CDR3 spells CASGTNEQFF. The DNA of the CDR3 is TGTGCCAGTGGTACGAATGAGCAGTTCTTC.

As regards this clone: The same CDR3 is also encoded by other DNA sequences in this sample. The chain links TRBV11-2 to TRBJ2-7; 8 bases match TRBD2. The V and J ends lost 0 bases and 1 base, in that order; junction bases with no gene match: 2. Germline lookup yields CDR1 SGHAT and CDR2 FQNNGV. The CDR3 consists of 15 residues. CDR3 coding DNA: TGTGCCAGCAGCTTAGAGCCTAGCGGGTCCTACGAGCAGTACTTC. Its translation is CASSLEPSGSYEQYF.

The chain employs TRBV21-1 and TRBJ1-4. TRBV21-1 is tagged as a pseudogene. The CDR3 contains 15 residues. Written as DNA, the CDR3 is TGTGCCAGCATCCTACAGGGAGGCAGAAGGGAAAAACTGTTTTTT. Translation gives CASILQGGRREKLFF.

This clone occurred once. The V gene is TRBV27, the J gene TRBJ1-5; D call uncertain. Per germline, CDR1 MNHEY and CDR2 SMNVEV (reference sequence). Trimming pared 6 bases from V and 3 bases from J, leaving 12 bases between. The CDR3 covers 14 residues. The CDR3: CASRRSGNNQPQHF. CDR3 nucleotide sequence: TGTGCCAGCAGACGATCAGGAAACAATCAGCCCCAGCATTTT.

The rearrangement links TRBV28 to TRBJ1-5; the D gene is possibly TRBD1 (5 bases). Germline V gene data show CDR1 as MDHEN and CDR2 as SYDVKM. Trimming removed 6 bases from V and 2 bases from J, with 20 bases in between. There are 17 residues in the CDR3. DNA for the CDR3: TGTGCCAGCAGGGAGAACCCCAGGGATTTGGGCAATCAGCCCCAGCATTTT. It specifies CASRENPRDLGNQPQHF.

The chain joins TRBV7-2 to TRBJ2-1; TRBD2 matches at 11 bases. The germline V gene has CDR1 SGHTA and CDR2 FQGNSA. The CDR3 loop spans 16 amino acids. V gave up 2 bases and J gave up 9 bases; unmatched junction bases: 9. The CDR3 nucleotides are TGTGCCAGCAGCTTAATAGCGGGAGGGCCTTTTGGTGAGCAGTTCTTC. It specifies CASSLIAGGPFGEQFF.

The chain employs TRBV6-1 and TRBJ2-3; D gene unclear. The CDR3 length is 11 residues. Trimming left V 11 bases short and J 2 bases short, with 8 bases between. Germline-derived CDR1 and CDR2 are MNHNS and SASEGT. The CDR3 spells CAVSFTDTQYF. DNA for the CDR3: TGTGCCGTATCCTTCACAGATACGCAGTATTTT.

Regarding this clone: The identical CDR3 is also encoded by other nucleotide sequences in the sample. The CDR3 bases are TGTGCCAGCAGCTTAGTGGGCGGGTCCTCCTACGAGCAGTACTTC. It is translated as CASSLVGGSSYEQYF. The chain recombines TRBV7-2 with TRBJ2-7; D might be TRBD2 (5 bases). The CDR3 is made up of 15 amino acids. Germline values: CDR1 SGHTA, CDR2 FQGNSA. The V end was cut by 1 base, the J end by 0 bases, with 10 bases between.

The chain links TRBV19 to TRBJ1-2; TRBD1 might be the D (5 bases). V lost 7 bases and J lost 3, with 15 bases in between. This CDR3 has 14 amino acids. Germline assignment: CDR1 LNHDA and CDR2 SQIVND (reference sequence). The CDR3 is CASIRRGRDYGYTF. DNA of the CDR3: TGTGCCAGTATCAGGAGGGGTCGGGACTATGGCTACACCTTC.